Listed here are 20 T cell receptor beta chains from one sample, sequenced in a study of blood T cell repertoires in COVID-19. The table came from immunoSEQ multiplex PCR; TCRdb's copy has only in-frame clones and leaves some out. The repertoire holds under 200,000 clones, with under 80% as singletons. The specimen was peripheral blood. These receptors all come from a man in his 70s with acute or convalescent COVID-19.

The chain carries TRBV11-3 and TRBJ2-7; D gene ambiguous. CDR3 length: 11 residues. The germline V and J ends were trimmed by 2 bases and 6 bases, with 5 bases remaining between them. Germline CDR1 reads SGHNT; CDR2 reads YENEEA. DNA of the CDR3: TGTGCCAGCAGCTTAATCTCCGAGCAGTACTTC. This translates into CASSLISEQYF.

The chain has TRBV6-5 and TRBJ2-7, with 7 bases identical to TRBD2. Germline V CDR1 and CDR2: MNHEY, SVGAGI. V dropped 5 bases and J dropped 5; count of bases not matched to a gene: 3. This CDR3 comprises 12 residues. In DNA form, the CDR3 reads TGTGCCAGCAGTCTCGGGGGGAACGAGCAGTACTTC. It specifies CASSLGGNEQYF.

The chain combines TRBV11-2 with TRBJ1-5; D perhaps matches TRBD1 (6 bases). Looked up from germline, CDR1 is SGHAT and CDR2 is FQNNGV. CDR3 length: 15 residues. The V end was cut by 5 bases, the J end by 5 bases, with 16 bases between. The CDR3 sequence is CASSTGTISYQPQHF. The CDR3 bases are TGTGCCAGCAGCACCGGGACAATAAGTTATCAGCCCCAGCATTTT.

V gene TRBV2 combines with J gene TRBJ2-3, with 8 bases lining up with TRBD2. Looked up from germline, CDR1 is SNHLY and CDR2 is FYNNEI. This CDR3 has 14 amino acids. The trim removed 6 bases at V and 1 base at J, leaving 3 bases unmatched. Here the CDR3 DNA reads TGTGCCAGCAGACCGACTAGCGGCACAGATACGCAGTATTTT. Protein product: CASRPTSGTDTQYF.

The chain links TRBV24-1 to TRBJ1-6; no clear D. CDR3 length equals 15 residues. Germline loops: CDR1 KGHDR, CDR2 SFDVKD. The V and J ends lost 7 bases and 4 bases respectively, with 13 bases between them. The CDR3 bases are TGTGCCACCAGCCCCGCCGGGAAATATAATTCACCCCTCCACTTT. Protein: CATSPAGKYNSPLHF.

This clone was seen only a few times. This rearrangement joins TRBV14 to TRBJ2-7, with 7 bases aligning to TRBD1. CDR1 SGHDN and CDR2 FVKESK come from the germline V gene. The CDR3 loop spans 13 amino acids. After removal of 4 bases from V and 4 bases from J, the junction contained 4 bases not matched to a gene. The CDR3, as DNA: TGTGCCAGCAGCCGACAGGGAAGGTACGAGCAGTACTTC. Protein: CASSRQGRYEQYF.

The chain couples TRBV5-8 to TRBJ2-1, with 7 bases identical to TRBD1. Germline V gene sequence: CDR1 SGHTS, CDR2 YDEGEE. The ends lost 2 bases at V and 0 bases at J; junction bases unmatched: 8. The CDR3 is made up of 17 amino acids. CDR3 region: CASSFQQGSSSYNEQFF. DNA for the CDR3: TGTGCCAGCAGCTTTCAACAGGGGAGCAGCTCCTACAATGAGCAGTTCTTC.

This clone was picked up a small number of times. The J gene is TRBJ2-2, the V gene TRBV5-1, with D maybe TRBD1 (6 bases). The CDR3 loop spans 15 amino acids. V was clipped by 1 base and J by 0 bases, with 7 bases between them. Germline V gene sequence: CDR1 SGHRS, CDR2 YFSETQ. CDR3 sequence (DNA): TGCGCCAGCAGCTTGTCAGGGGCGAACACCGGGGAGCTGTTTTTT. Translated, it gives CASSLSGANTGELFF.

This clone was recorded a few times. The rearrangement links TRBV10-3 to TRBJ2-2; 7 bases are a match to TRBD2. The trim removed 3 bases at V and 5 bases at J, leaving 3 bases unmatched. CDR1 and CDR2 from the germline V gene are ENHRY and SYGVKD. CDR3 length equals 14 residues. Here the CDR3 reads CAISEGRVTGELFF. CDR3 bases: TGTGCCATCAGTGAAGGGAGGGTAACCGGGGAGCTGTTTTTT.

The rearrangement joins TRBV7-2 to TRBJ2-3; 9 nucleotides line up with TRBD2. Germline CDR1 is SGHTA and CDR2 is FQGNSA. CDR3 length equals 15 residues. J lost 4 bases, V lost 8 bases, and 10 bases had no gene match. The CDR3 nucleotides read TGTGCCAGCTTAACTCCGGGACTAGCCGCAGATACGCAGTATTTT. Encoded protein: CASLTPGLAADTQYF.

This clone was detected only a few times. The J gene is TRBJ2-5, the V gene TRBV2; D might be TRBD2 (5 bases). Germline CDR1 SNHLY, CDR2 FYNNEI. V lost 6 bases and J 7 bases, leaving 18 bases between the germline ends. CDR3 length: 14 amino acids. CDR3 DNA: TGTGCCAGCAGCCCCGGACTGCCCCTGGGGACCCAGTACTTC. This encodes CASSPGLPLGTQYF.

The chain joins TRBV19 to TRBJ1-1; D is perhaps TRBD1 (5 bases). The CDR3 runs to 14 residues. CDR1 is LNHDA and CDR2 is SQIVND in the germline V gene (reference sequence). V was pared by 0 bases and J by 6 bases, with 11 bases between. The CDR3 sequence: CASSIDGGVAEAFF. The CDR3 DNA reads TGTGCCAGTAGTATAGACGGAGGGGTGGCTGAAGCTTTCTTT.

Only a few counts were recorded for this clone. V is TRBV6-1 and J is TRBJ1-5, with 10 bases identical to TRBD1. Germline trimming cut 6 bases from V and 6 bases from J; bases unmatched to any gene: 8. Germline-derived CDR1 and CDR2 are MNHNS and SASEGT. The CDR3 spans 15 residues. CDR3 in amino acids: CASSQDRGLFQPQHF. Here the CDR3 DNA reads TGTGCCAGCAGCCAAGACAGGGGGCTGTTTCAGCCCCAGCATTTT.

This chain links TRBV19 with TRBJ1-6; 11 nucleotides agree with TRBD1. The CDR3 has 14 residues. Germline loops: CDR1 LNHDA, CDR2 SQIVND (reference sequence). Unmatched junction bases numbered 8, after V lost 7 bases and J lost 12 bases. CDR3 protein: CASNTGQGVGPLHF. The DNA of the CDR3 is TGTGCCAGTAATACGGGACAGGGGGTTGGACCCCTCCACTTT.

The chain uses TRBV19 and TRBJ2-3, with D perhaps matching TRBD2 (6 bases). The CDR3 extends over 15 amino acids. Germline V gene data show CDR1 as LNHDA and CDR2 as SQIVND (reference sequence). V shed 1 base and J shed 0 bases, with 8 bases lying between them. CDR3 protein: CASSIVGTSTDTQYF. CDR3 DNA sequence: TGTGCCAGTAGTATAGTTGGGACTAGCACAGATACGCAGTATTTT.

The rearrangement joins TRBV7-9 to TRBJ2-1, with a tentative D call TRBD2 (6 bases). Germline V gene sequence: CDR1 SEHNR, CDR2 FQNEAQ (reference sequence). The CDR3 loop spans 17 amino acids. V was cut by 4 bases and J by 0 bases, with 16 bases left in between. CDR3 amino acids: CASSSDLSGRSYNEQFF. CDR3 DNA: TGTGCCAGCAGCTCGGACCTTAGCGGACGCTCCTACAATGAGCAGTTCTTC.

This chain links TRBV2 with TRBJ2-3; D is perhaps TRBD2 (6 bases). The CDR3 spans 14 residues. In germline, CDR1 is SNHLY, CDR2 FYNNEI. V gave up 6 bases and J gave up 2 bases, with 12 bases separating them. The CDR3 sequence is CASRPGLNTDTQYF. The CDR3 nucleotides read TGTGCCAGCAGACCAGGACTAAACACAGATACGCAGTATTTT.

The CDR3 DNA follows: TGTGCCATCAGTTTTGTGGGGGCGGACACTGAAGCTTTCTTT. Translation gives CAISFVGADTEAFF. The V call is TRBV10-3, the J call TRBJ1-1; tentative D call: TRBD1 (6 bases). The CDR3 has 14 amino acids. V lost 5 bases and J 3 bases, leaving 13 bases between the germline ends. CDR1 and CDR2 from the germline V gene are ENHRY and SYGVKD.

The chain is built from TRBV6-5 and TRBJ2-7, with 8 bases matching TRBD1. The CDR3 length is 15 residues. Trimming took 6 bases from V and 2 from J; bases not matched to a gene: 9. The V gene's germline CDR1 is MNHEY and CDR2 SVGAGI. DNA of the CDR3: TGTGCCAGCAGCGGTAGGGACAGGAGAACCTACGAGCAGTACTTC. Amino acid sequence: CASSGRDRRTYEQYF.

This chain connects TRBV28 to TRBJ2-7; TRBD1 aligns across 8 bases. Germline CDR1 MDHEN, CDR2 SYDVKM. V dropped 1 base and J dropped 6; count of bases not matched to a gene: 11. This CDR3 is 16 amino acids long. The CDR3 protein is CASSLSKGAGGGEQYF. The CDR3 DNA sequence: TGTGCCAGCAGTTTATCCAAGGGGGCAGGGGGCGGCGAGCAGTACTTC.